This T cell receptor beta chain was recovered during a study of T cell repertoires in cytomegalovirus infection (dated by TCRdb to the late 2010s). Study-wide context: Peptide stimulations targeted recently identified HLA-C-restricted CMV epitopes, whose presentation resists viral immunomodulation, together with well-studied HLA-B-restricted epitopes. Because public TCR beta signatures pointed to carriage of CMV infection together with the matching HLA type, the HLA type of each donor mattered for the analysis.

Sequencing used an Illumina HiSeq 1500. Using fastp trimming at Q25 and MiXCR clonotype assembly, TCRdb reanalyzed the public sequencing data and kept in-frame beta chains. Each record represents a unique CDR3 protein, reported with the most common genes and DNA among its rows. This sample holds approximately 110,000 distinct CDR3 sequences; 25% to 35% were observed only once. 81% of the sample rests with the top ten. On the study overall, not on this receptor specifically: In both this cohort and an independent approximately 350-donor cohort, the cumulative frequency of public TCR beta family members distinguished carriers of CMV infection plus the relevant HLA type. The ex vivo response was dominated by HLA-C-restricted CMV-specific TCR beta clonotypes, which also provided the single most frequent clonotype in two of eight donors.

V is trimmed back by 0 bases and J by 1 base, and the junction contains 3 bases that no gene match accounts for. The germline V gene (reference sequence) yields SSHAT for CDR1 and FNYEAQ for CDR2. From the cysteine through the phenylalanine, the CDR3 covers 15 amino acids. The entry retains the CDR3 DNA only, 45 bases that are in frame from base 1. This clonotype was seen more than once but under ten times. Which antigen it targets is not known. Base quality data are lacking; no much larger clone is found one base away. Explained via the paper, the treatment or condition label denotes: in vitro stimulation with specific CMV peptide epitopes to enrich CMV-specific T cells.

This sequence was found in a human donor in good health (CMV status not recorded). Some clones in this sample may be carry-over from other donors' samples. Recombination joined TRBV7-7 with TRBJ2-7, with 7 junctional bases fitting TRBD1. The specimen was CD8+ T cells from cultured PBMCs, collected from culture after CMV antigen stimulation. In nucleotides, the sequence is TGTGCCAGCAGCTTAGCGACAGGGCCTTCCTACGAGCAGTACTTC. This yields the protein CASSLATGPSYEQYF.